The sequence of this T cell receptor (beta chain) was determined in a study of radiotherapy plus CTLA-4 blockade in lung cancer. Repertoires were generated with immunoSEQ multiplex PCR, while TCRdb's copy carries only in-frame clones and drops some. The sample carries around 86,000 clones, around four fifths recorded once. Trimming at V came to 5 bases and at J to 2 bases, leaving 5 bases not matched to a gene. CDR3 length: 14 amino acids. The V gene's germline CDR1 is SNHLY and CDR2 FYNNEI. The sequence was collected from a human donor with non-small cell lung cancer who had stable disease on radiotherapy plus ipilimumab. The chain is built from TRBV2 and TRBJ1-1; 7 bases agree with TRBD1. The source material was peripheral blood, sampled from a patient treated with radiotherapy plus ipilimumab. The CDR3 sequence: CASSQQGLNTEAFF. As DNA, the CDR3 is TGTGCCAGCAGTCAACAGGGGTTAAACACTGAAGCTTTCTTT.